The T cell receptor beta chain described here comes from a study of T cells in Graves' hyperthyroidism and ophthalmopathy. Comments on this clonotype: Its antigen is not identified.

Study conclusions and caveats: Ophthalmopathy stood apart from stable hyperthyroidism in a 13 V-J model.

CDR3 size: 15 residues. The germline V gene has CDR1 PRHDT and CDR2 FYEKMQ (reference sequence). V was trimmed by 8 bases and J by 3 bases, leaving 19 bases between them. Authors of the study amplified TCR beta CDR3 regions from RNA transcripts. The TCR CDR3 first-round RT-PCR relied on the HTBI primer set. TCRdb recomputed calls from the multiplex PCR reads with MiXCR, one row per CDR3 protein. The sample has 530,000 or so distinct CDR3 sequences, approximately 24% seen once. This receptor was taken from a woman aged 25-40 years with Graves' ophthalmopathy. Specimen: blood. The chain carries TRBV13 and TRBJ1-1; maybe TRBD1 (5 bases). The CDR3 DNA reads TGTGCCAGCGGCCCGGTGGGGGAGGGTGACACTGAAGCTTTCTTT. Translation: CASGPVGEGDTEAFF.